These T cell receptor delta chains were read from a single sample in a study of gamma-delta chains in newborns, infants, children. TCRdb re-called the reads via CATT. The data hold some 11,000 delta-chain clones, with around 3% observed a single time. The source material was blood. The receptors were sampled from a child who was a newborn, infant or young child, either healthy, febrile or measles-vaccinated (not recorded which). CDR3s include the opening cysteine and the closing phenylalanine or tryptophan.

V gene	J gene	CDR3 length	CDR3 protein
TRDV2	TRDJ1	16	CACDTLLGDPTDKLIF
TRDV2	TRDJ2	15	CACDTLGSGAAQLFF
TRDV1	TRDJ1	15	CALGDPPWDTDKLIF
TRDV1	TRDJ1	16	CALGGQGLIHTDKLIF
TRDV1	TRDJ1	15	CALTSDYIDDRWLIF
TRDV1	TRDJ1	19	CALGQPSWAGGYDADKLIF
TRDV3	TRDJ2	16	CAFRDQQGILTAQLFF
TRDV1	TRDJ1	17	CALGVLSTWGRRDKLIF
TRDV1	TRDJ1	18	CALGGSFRSWWGPDKLIF
TRDV1	TRDJ1	18	CALGDVHGVGDNTDKLIF
TRDV1	TRDJ1	22	CALGGPLPSWGILLPYTDKLIF
TRDV1	TRDJ1	19	CALGEYLGLPPGPNDKLIF
TRAV29/DV5	TRDJ1	16	CAALLPPITPMSKLIF
TRDV3	TRDJ1	18	CAYPSYGASGGLVDKLIF
TRDV2	TRDJ3	16	CACDPPGPWDTRQMFF
TRDV1	TRDJ1	20	CALGNGIIRRGDRDTDKLIF
TRDV2	TRDJ1	17	CACDTASREVTGYKLIF
TRDV2	TRDJ3	15	CACDTVLGDTRQMFF
TRDV1	TRDJ1	14	CALGGLARLGKLIF
TRDV1	TRDJ1	22	CALGAPLLTGGYILAYTDKLIF
TRDV1	TRDJ2	20	CALGAALLLVGDAVTAQLFF